Below are 23 T cell receptor beta chains sequenced from a single sample in a study of sequential checkpoint blockade in melanoma. Treatment of the sample: randomized to nivolumab then ipilimumab (arm A) or the reverse (arm B). TCRdb's table, derived via immunoSEQ multiplex PCR, lists solely in-frame clones and lacks some. The sample carries more than 5,000 clones, around 57% recorded once. Sequenced material: CD8+ T cells sorted from blood (inferred from file names), taken from a patient given nivolumab and ipilimumab in sequence. The receptors shown here come from a human donor with melanoma.

The rearrangement links TRBV6-1 to TRBJ2-7; unclear D gene. The CDR3 runs 13 residues. The germline CDR1 and CDR2 sequences are MNHNS and SASEGT. Trimming cost V 2 bases and J 3 bases, with 8 bases left between them. CDR3 nucleotide sequence: TGTGCCAGCAGTGAACGGAGTGTCTACGAGCAGTACTTC. This sequence encodes CASSERSVYEQYF.

This clone came up a few times. The CDR3 nucleotides read TGTGCCAGCAGCACGGACCGGACAGGGAGCTACGAGCAGTACTTC. Protein sequence: CASSTDRTGSYEQYF. The V gene is TRBV7-9, the J gene TRBJ2-7; 8 nucleotides agree with TRBD1. The CDR3 loop spans 15 amino acids. Germline V gene sequence: CDR1 SEHNR, CDR2 FQNEAQ (reference sequence). After removal of 5 bases from V and 3 bases from J, the junction contained 9 bases not matched to a gene.

This clone was recorded a few times. V usage is TRBV21-1 and J usage is TRBJ2-5; the D call TRBD1 from the table was never checked on the DNA. TRBV21-1 represents a pseudogene. This CDR3 has 16 residues. The CDR3 DNA reads TGTGCCAGCAGCAAAGCCGACATCAGGGGGGTAGAGACCCAGTACTTC. It codes for CASSKADIRGVETQYF.

The rearrangement links TRBV7-9 to TRBJ2-1; D possibly corresponds to TRBD2 (5 bases). The CDR3 covers 15 residues. Germline lookup yields CDR1 SEHNR and CDR2 FQNEAQ (reference sequence). With 3 bases removed from V and 7 bases from J, the gap between germline ends came to 16 bases. The DNA of the CDR3 is TGTGCCAGCAGCTTGGGTCTAGCCCGTTTGAATGAGCAGTTCTTC. Encoded protein: CASSLGLARLNEQFF.

The rearrangement joins TRBV27 to TRBJ1-5, with D maybe TRBD1 (6 bases). Deletions cut 5 bases from V and 1 base from J, with 15 bases between. The CDR3 runs to 16 residues. CDR1 MNHEY and CDR2 SMNVEV come from the germline V gene (reference sequence). The CDR3 DNA reads TGTGCCAGCAGTCCGCGGGCCGACAGGAGCAATCAGCCCCAGCATTTT. Translating it yields CASSPRADRSNQPQHF.

The chain has TRBV7-9 and TRBJ1-4, with 8 bases lining up with TRBD1. The CDR3 runs 16 residues. Germline assignment: CDR1 SEHNR and CDR2 FQNEAQ (reference sequence). Germline trimming cut 4 bases from V and 4 bases from J; bases unmatched to any gene: 8. CDR3 amino acids: CASSSSGGWSNEKLFF. CDR3 sequence (DNA): TGTGCCAGCAGCTCCTCAGGGGGCTGGAGTAATGAAAAACTGTTTTTT.

This clone was seen only a few times. The V gene is TRBV11-3, the J gene TRBJ2-7, with TRBD2 identical over 11 bases. The V gene end was trimmed by 4 bases and the J gene end by 3 bases; junction bases not matched to a gene: 14. Per germline, CDR1 SGHNT and CDR2 YENEEA. The CDR3 is 18 residues long. CDR3 sequence reads: CASSSMLAGGSTSYEQYF. The CDR3 bases are TGTGCCAGCAGCTCGATGCTAGCGGGGGGTTCAACCAGCTACGAGCAGTACTTC.

The V gene is TRBV7-2, the J gene TRBJ2-7; TRBD2 is a possible D gene (5 bases). Trimming stripped 1 base from V and 3 bases from J, with 16 bases between. The germline V gene has CDR1 SGHTA and CDR2 FQGNSA. CDR3 length: 16 residues. The CDR3 loop reads CASSLGPGGLNYEQYF. CDR3 DNA: TGTGCCAGCAGCTTAGGGCCGGGTGGACTTAACTACGAGCAGTACTTC.

This clone has a handful of counts. The CDR3 protein is CATSRHAEGYSNQPQHF. The CDR3 region has the DNA TGTGCCACCAGCAGACACGCTGAGGGATATAGCAATCAGCCCCAGCATTTT. The chain links TRBV15 to TRBJ1-5; D is unclear. Germline V gene sequence: CDR1 LNHNV, CDR2 YYDKDF (reference sequence). The CDR3 contains 17 residues. V lost 2 bases, J lost 0 bases, and 14 bases lay in between.

The chain couples TRBV7-2 to TRBJ1-5; D may be TRBD1 (6 bases). Germline V lookup: CDR1 SGHTA, CDR2 FQGNSA. The CDR3 is 16 residues long. Between the trimmed V and J ends, which lost 3 bases and 3 bases, there was a span of 15 bases. The CDR3 region is CASSFEVGADNQPQHF. Here the CDR3 DNA reads TGTGCCAGCAGCTTTGAGGTGGGGGCGGACAATCAGCCCCAGCATTTT. The full variable domain, rest sourced from reference TRBV7-2 and TRBJ1-5, is GAGVSQSPSNKVTEKGKDVELRCDPISGHTALYWYRQSLGQGLEFLIYFQGNSAPDKSGLPSDRFSAERTGGSVSTLTIQRTQQEDSAVYLCASSFEVGADNQPQHFGDGTRLSIL.

This clone was seen a few times. V and J are TRBV9 and TRBJ1-2; D is ambiguous. The germline gives CDR1 SGDLS, CDR2 YYNGEE. With 5 bases removed from V and 4 bases from J, the gap between germline ends came to 18 bases. There are 15 residues in the CDR3. CDR3 bases: TGTGCCAGCAGTACAACGGGTTCCTCTCCCTATGGCTACACCTTC. This translates into CASSTTGSSPYGYTF.

There are a few counts of this clone. The chain uses TRBV2 and TRBJ2-1; 7 nucleotides agree with TRBD1. The V gene end was trimmed by 7 bases and the J gene end by 5 bases; junction bases not matched to a gene: 8. The germline gives CDR1 SNHLY, CDR2 FYNNEI. CDR3 length equals 14 residues. The CDR3 nucleotides read TGTGCCAGCACCCTCAGGGACAGAGACAATGAGCAGTTCTTC. This translates into CASTLRDRDNEQFF.

The chain employs TRBV27 and TRBJ2-3, with 7 bases identical to TRBD2. This CDR3 comprises 14 residues. CDR1 and CDR2 (germline): MNHEY, SMNVEV (reference sequence). J lost 2 bases, V lost 6 bases, and 5 bases had no gene match. The CDR3 nucleotides read TGTGCCAGCAGAAGCGGGAACCCCACAGATACGCAGTATTTT. Residues: CASRSGNPTDTQYF.

The J gene is TRBJ2-1, the V gene TRBV6-1, with 7 positions matching TRBD2. In germline, CDR1 is MNHNS, CDR2 SASEGT. V was clipped by 2 bases and J by 0 bases; unmatched bases: 4. The CDR3 consists of 16 residues. CDR3 bases: TGTGCCAGCAGTGAACGCGGGAGTTCCTCCTACAATGAGCAGTTCTTC. This encodes CASSERGSSSYNEQFF.

This clone was detected a few times. V usage is TRBV28 and J usage is TRBJ2-1, with D hard to call. V was pared by 1 base and J by 3 bases, with 10 bases between. CDR1 and CDR2 from the germline V gene are MDHEN and SYDVKM. The CDR3 runs to 15 residues. Here the CDR3 reads CASSLFVQFYNEQFF. CDR3 nucleotides: TGTGCCAGCAGTTTATTCGTGCAGTTCTACAATGAGCAGTTCTTC.

This clone came up once. The rearrangement links TRBV10-3 to TRBJ2-3; possible D gene TRBD1, 6 bases. The CDR3 sequence is 14 residues long. Germline assignment: CDR1 ENHRY and CDR2 SYGVKD. Trimming removed 5 bases at V and 0 bases at J, with 9 bases between. In DNA, the CDR3 is TGTGCCATCAGTAACCAGGGGAGCACAGATACGCAGTATTTT. Amino acid sequence: CAISNQGSTDTQYF.

This clone was detected only a few times. This sequence joins TRBV6-4 and TRBJ1-2; D unresolved. The CDR3 runs 13 residues. Germline V CDR1 and CDR2: MRHNA, SNTAGT. V lost 8 bases and J 3 bases, leaving 13 bases between the germline ends. Here the CDR3 DNA reads TGTGCCAGCGACCACGGGAGGGACTATGGCTACACCTTC. Its protein product is CASDHGRDYGYTF.

The chain uses TRBV7-8 and TRBJ1-5, with D possibly TRBD1 on 5 matching bases. The CDR3 length is 20 residues. Trimming took 0 bases from V and 1 from J, leaving 22 bases between them. The germline gives CDR1 SGHVS, CDR2 FQNEAQ. CDR3 in DNA: TGTGCCAGCAGCTTAGCCCATGGGGGGGGTGTTGGATACAGCAATCAGCCCCAGCATTTT. Encoded protein: CASSLAHGGGVGYSNQPQHF.

The CDR3 is CASNYPGQDYEQYF. Written as DNA, the CDR3 is TGTGCCAGCAACTATCCAGGACAAGACTACGAGCAGTACTTC. The chain recombines TRBV11-2 with TRBJ2-7, with D possibly TRBD1 on 5 matching bases. Looked up from germline, CDR1 is SGHAT and CDR2 is FQNNGV. The CDR3 has 14 residues. Trimming stripped 7 bases from V and 3 bases from J, with 16 bases between.

The chain combines TRBV19 with TRBJ2-1, with D possibly being TRBD2 (6 bases). Trimming took off 7 bases at V and 3 bases at J, with 22 bases between the two ends. The CDR3 runs 17 residues. Germline V gene lookup returns CDR1 LNHDA and CDR2 SQIVND (reference sequence). CDR3 amino acids: CASTSSFAGPSYNEQFF. CDR3 in DNA: TGTGCCAGTACATCTTCCTTTGCGGGGCCAAGCTACAATGAGCAGTTCTTC. Using reference TRBV19 and TRBJ2-1 for the parts outside the CDR3, the full variable domain is DGGITQSPKYLFRKEGQNVTLSCEQNLNHDAMYWYRQDPGQGLRLIYYSQIVNDFQKGDIAEGYSVSREKKESFPLTVTSAQKNPTAFYLCASTSSFAGPSYNEQFFGPGTRLTVL.

This rearrangement joins TRBV30 to TRBJ2-1; 8 nucleotides agree with TRBD2. Per the germline V gene, CDR1 is GTSNPN and CDR2 is SVGIG (reference sequence). This CDR3 comprises 15 residues. V lost 0 bases to trimming and J lost 8 bases; unmatched junction nucleotides: 9. CDR3 coding DNA: TGTGCCTGGAGTGTCCCGGGACTAGTTTCGTATGAGCAGTTCTTC. Protein sequence: CAWSVPGLVSYEQFF.

V usage is TRBV29-1 and J usage is TRBJ2-7; 11 nucleotides match TRBD2. Trimming took 1 base from V and 9 from J; bases not matched to a gene: 14. Germline loops: CDR1 SQVTM, CDR2 ANQGSEA. The CDR3 is 16 residues long. CDR3 in DNA: TGCAGCGTTGAAGGTTGGATTAGCGGGAGGGCCAGTGTGCAGTACTTC. Translated, it gives CSVEGWISGRASVQYF.

By frequency in the sample, this clone is medium-sized. The V call is TRBV30, the J call TRBJ2-2; D is possibly TRBD2 (6 bases). V gave up 4 bases and J gave up 2 bases, with 8 bases separating them. This CDR3 spans 13 amino acids. Germline CDR1 is GTSNPN and CDR2 is SVGIG (reference sequence). CDR3 in DNA: TGTGCCTGGAATGCGGGAAACACCGGGGAGCTGTTTTTT. Amino acid sequence: CAWNAGNTGELFF.